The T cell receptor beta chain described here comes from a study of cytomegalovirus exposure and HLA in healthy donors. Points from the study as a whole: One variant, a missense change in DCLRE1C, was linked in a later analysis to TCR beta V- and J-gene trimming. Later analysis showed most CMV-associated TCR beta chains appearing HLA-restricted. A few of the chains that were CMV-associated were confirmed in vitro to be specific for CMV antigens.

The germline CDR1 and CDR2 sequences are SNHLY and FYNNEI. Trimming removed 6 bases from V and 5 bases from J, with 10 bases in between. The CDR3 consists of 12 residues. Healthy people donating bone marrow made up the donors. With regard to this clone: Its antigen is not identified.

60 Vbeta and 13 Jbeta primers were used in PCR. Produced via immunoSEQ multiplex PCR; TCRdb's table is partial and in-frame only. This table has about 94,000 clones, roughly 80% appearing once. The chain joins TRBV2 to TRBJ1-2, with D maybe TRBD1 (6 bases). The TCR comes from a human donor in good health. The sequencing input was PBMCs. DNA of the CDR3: TGTGCCAGCAGCGCCGGGACATATGGCTACACCTTC. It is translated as CASSAGTYGYTF.